This TCR beta chain came from a study of shared clonotypes between healthy human individuals. Positive CCR7 selection of CD45RO-negative cells yielded the naive CD8 cells, and terminally differentiated effector memory CD45RA+ cells were excluded. Donors were Caucasian adults residing in Nashville, Tennessee, USA. Some clones are missing from TCRdb's copy, which holds only in-frame ones; the method was immunoSEQ multiplex PCR. The sample contains roughly 2,000,000 clones, about 95% of which appear only once. Trimming at V came to 4 bases and at J to 4 bases, leaving 10 bases not matched to a gene. Germline CDR1 SGHDT, CDR2 YYEEEE. This CDR3 has 16 amino acids.

The sequenced sample was naive CD8+ T cells sorted from blood. The sequence was collected from a man between 18 and 35 years old in good health. The V call is TRBV5-6, the J call TRBJ2-1, with 8 nucleotides matching TRBD2. The CDR3 DNA reads as TGTGCCAGCAGCAACTCACGGGCTAGCGGGTACAATGAGCAGTTCTTC. Protein product: CASSNSRASGYNEQFF.